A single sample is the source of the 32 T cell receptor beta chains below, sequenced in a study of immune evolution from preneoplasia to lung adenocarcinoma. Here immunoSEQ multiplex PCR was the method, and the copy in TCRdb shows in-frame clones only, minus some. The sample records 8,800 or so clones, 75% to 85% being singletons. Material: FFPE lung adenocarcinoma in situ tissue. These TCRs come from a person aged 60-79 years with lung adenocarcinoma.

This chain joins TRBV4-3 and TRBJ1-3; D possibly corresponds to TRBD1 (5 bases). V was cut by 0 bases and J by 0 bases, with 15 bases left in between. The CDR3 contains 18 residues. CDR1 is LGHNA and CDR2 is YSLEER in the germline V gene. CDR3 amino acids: CASSQDLRGWGSGNTIYF. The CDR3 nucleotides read TGCGCCAGCAGCCAAGATTTGAGGGGATGGGGCTCTGGAAACACCATATATTTT.

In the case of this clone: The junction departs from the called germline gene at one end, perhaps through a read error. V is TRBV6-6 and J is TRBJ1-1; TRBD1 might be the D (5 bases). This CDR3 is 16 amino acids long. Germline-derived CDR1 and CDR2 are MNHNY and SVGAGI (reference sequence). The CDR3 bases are TGTGCCGGCAGCCCCCAGGGAGAGGGGTTGAACACTGAAGCTTTCTTT. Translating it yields CAGSPQGEGLNTEAFF.

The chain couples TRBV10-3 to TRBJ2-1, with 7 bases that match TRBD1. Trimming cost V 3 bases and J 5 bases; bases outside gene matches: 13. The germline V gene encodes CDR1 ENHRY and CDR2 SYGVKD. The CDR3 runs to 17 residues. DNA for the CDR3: TGTGCCATCAGTGAAAGGGGGCAGGGGATAATGAACAATGAGCAGTTCTTC. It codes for CAISERGQGIMNNEQFF.

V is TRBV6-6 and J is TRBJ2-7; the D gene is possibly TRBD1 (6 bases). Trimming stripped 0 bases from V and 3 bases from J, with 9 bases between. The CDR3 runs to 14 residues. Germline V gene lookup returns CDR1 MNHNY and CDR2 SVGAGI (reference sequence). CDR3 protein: CASSYSGQNYEQYF. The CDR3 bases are TGTGCCAGCAGTTACTCAGGACAGAACTACGAGCAGTACTTC.

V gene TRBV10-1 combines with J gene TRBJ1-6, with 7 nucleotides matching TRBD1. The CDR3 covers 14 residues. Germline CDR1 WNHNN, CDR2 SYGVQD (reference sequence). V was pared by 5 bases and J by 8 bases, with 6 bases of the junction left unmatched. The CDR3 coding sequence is TGCGCCAGCAGTTCGGACAGGTGGGATTCACCCCTCCACTTT. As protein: CASSSDRWDSPLHF.

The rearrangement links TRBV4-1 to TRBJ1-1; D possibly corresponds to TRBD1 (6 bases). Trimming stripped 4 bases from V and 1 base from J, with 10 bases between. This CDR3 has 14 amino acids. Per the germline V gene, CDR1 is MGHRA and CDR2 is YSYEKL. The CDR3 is CASSRPGANTEAFF. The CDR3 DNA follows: TGCGCCAGCAGCCGGCCAGGGGCGAACACTGAAGCTTTCTTT.

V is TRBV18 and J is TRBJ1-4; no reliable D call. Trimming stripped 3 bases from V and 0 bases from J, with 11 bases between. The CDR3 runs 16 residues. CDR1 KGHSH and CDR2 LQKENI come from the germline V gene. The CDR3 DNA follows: TGTGCCAGCTCACCGGGCAGGAGCTCAACTAATGAAAAACTGTTTTTT. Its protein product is CASSPGRSSTNEKLFF.

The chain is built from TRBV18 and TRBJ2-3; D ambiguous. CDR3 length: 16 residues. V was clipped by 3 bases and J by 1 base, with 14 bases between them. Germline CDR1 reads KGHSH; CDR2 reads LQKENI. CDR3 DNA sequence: TGTGCCAGCTCACCCACTGGACGGTTAGGCACAGATACGCAGTATTTT. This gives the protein CASSPTGRLGTDTQYF.

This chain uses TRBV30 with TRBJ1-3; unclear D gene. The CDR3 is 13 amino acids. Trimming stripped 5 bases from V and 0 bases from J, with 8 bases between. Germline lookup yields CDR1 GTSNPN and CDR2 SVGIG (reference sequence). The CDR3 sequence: CAWLLRSGNTIYF. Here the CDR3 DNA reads TGTGCCTGGCTTCTGCGCTCTGGAAACACCATATATTTT.

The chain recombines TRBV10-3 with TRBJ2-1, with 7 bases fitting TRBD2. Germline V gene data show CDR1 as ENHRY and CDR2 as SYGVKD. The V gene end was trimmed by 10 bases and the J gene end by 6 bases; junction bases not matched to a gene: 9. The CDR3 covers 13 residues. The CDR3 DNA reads TGTGCCACTTGGAGCGGGGAGTCCAATGAGCAGTTCTTC. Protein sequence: CATWSGESNEQFF.

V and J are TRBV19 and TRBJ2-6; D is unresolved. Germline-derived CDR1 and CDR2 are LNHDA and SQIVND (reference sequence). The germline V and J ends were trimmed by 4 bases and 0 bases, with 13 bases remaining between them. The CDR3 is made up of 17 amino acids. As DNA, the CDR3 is TGTGCCAGTAGTAAGGGTATAACCTTCTCTGGGGCCAACGTCCTGACTTTC. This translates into CASSKGITFSGANVLTF.

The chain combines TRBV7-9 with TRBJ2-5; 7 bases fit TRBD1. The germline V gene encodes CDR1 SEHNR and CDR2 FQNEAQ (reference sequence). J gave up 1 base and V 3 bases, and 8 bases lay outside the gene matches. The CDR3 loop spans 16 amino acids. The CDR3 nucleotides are TGTGCCAGCAGCTTGGACAGGACCGACTTCCAAGAGACCCAGTACTTC. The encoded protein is CASSLDRTDFQETQYF.

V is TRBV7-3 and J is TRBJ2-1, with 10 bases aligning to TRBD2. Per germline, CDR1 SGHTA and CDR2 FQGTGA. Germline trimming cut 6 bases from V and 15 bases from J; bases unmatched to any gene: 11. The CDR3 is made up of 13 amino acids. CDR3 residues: CASSSLNSGGWFF. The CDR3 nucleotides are TGTGCCAGCAGTTCGCTTAATAGCGGGGGGTGGTTCTTC.

The CDR3 bases are TGTGCCAGCAGCCAATCAGGTCCCCAAGAGACCCAGTACTTC. It encodes CASSQSGPQETQYF. The chain is built from TRBV16 and TRBJ2-5; D not certain. Germline V gene sequence: CDR1 KGHSY, CDR2 FQNENV. Trimming took off 0 bases at V and 1 base at J, with 6 bases between the two ends. The CDR3 runs to 14 residues.

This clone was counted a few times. CDR3 sequence: CASKGSRNEQYF. CDR3 bases: TGTGCCAGCAAGGGAAGCCGAAACGAGCAGTACTTC. The chain has TRBV28 and TRBJ2-7; the D is unclear. The CDR3 length is 12 residues. The germline V and J ends were trimmed by 7 bases and 5 bases, with 12 bases remaining between them. Germline V gene sequence: CDR1 MDHEN, CDR2 SYDVKM.

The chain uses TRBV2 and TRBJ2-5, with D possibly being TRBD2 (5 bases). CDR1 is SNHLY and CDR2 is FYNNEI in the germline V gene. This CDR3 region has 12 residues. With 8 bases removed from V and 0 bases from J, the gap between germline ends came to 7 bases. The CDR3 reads CASGRDQETQYF. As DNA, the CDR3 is TGTGCCAGCGGGCGGGACCAAGAGACCCAGTACTTC.

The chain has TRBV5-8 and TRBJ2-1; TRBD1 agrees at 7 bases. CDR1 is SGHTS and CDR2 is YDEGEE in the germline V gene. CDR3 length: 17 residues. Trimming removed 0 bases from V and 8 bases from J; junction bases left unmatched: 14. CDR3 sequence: CASSLVWGTALQHEQFF. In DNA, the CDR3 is TGTGCCAGCAGCTTGGTATGGGGGACAGCCCTCCAGCATGAGCAGTTCTTC. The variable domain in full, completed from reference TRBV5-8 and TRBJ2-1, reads EAGVTQSPTHLIKTRGQQATLRCSPISGHTSVYWYQQALGLGLQFLLWYDEGEERNRGNFPPRFSGRQFPNYSSELNVNALELEDSALYLCASSLVWGTALQHEQFFGPGTRLTVL.

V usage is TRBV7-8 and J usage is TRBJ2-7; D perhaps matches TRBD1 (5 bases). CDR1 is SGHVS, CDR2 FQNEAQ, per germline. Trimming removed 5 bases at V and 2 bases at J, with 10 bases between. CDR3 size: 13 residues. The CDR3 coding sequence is TGTGCCAGCAGCAAATCAGGGCCCTACGAGCAGTACTTC. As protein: CASSKSGPYEQYF. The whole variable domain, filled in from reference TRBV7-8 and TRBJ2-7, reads GAGVSQSPRYKVAKRGQDVALRCDPISGHVSLFWYQQALGQGPEFLTYFQNEAQLDKSGLPSDRFFAERPEGSVSTLKIQRTQQEDSAVYLCASSKSGPYEQYFGPGTRLTVT.

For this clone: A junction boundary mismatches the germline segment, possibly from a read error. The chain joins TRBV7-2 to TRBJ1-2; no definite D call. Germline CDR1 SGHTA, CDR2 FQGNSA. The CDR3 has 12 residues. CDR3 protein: CASSGGQALHYF. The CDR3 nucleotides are TGTGCCAGCAGCGGCGGGCAGGCCTTACACTACTTC.

Written as DNA, the CDR3 is TGTGCCAGCAGCTTACGAGGCGGGGCTCCCACAGATACGCAGTATTTT. Amino acids: CASSLRGGAPTDTQYF. The rearrangement joins TRBV7-2 to TRBJ2-3; a possible D gene is TRBD2 (6 bases). This CDR3 is built from 16 residues. Trimming stripped 2 bases from V and 2 bases from J, with 14 bases between. CDR1 and CDR2 from the germline V gene are SGHTA and FQGNSA.

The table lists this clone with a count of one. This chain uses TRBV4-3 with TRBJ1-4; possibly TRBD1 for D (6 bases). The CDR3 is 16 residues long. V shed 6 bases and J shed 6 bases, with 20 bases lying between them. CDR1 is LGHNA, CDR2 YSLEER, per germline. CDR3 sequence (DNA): TGCGCCAGCAGTCCTAATCCAGGGGCTGATTATGAAAAACTGTTTTTT. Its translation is CASSPNPGADYEKLFF.

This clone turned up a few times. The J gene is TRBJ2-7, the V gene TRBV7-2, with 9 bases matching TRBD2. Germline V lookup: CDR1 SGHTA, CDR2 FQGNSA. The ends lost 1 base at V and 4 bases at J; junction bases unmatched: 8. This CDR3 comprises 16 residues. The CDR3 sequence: CASSLGGLAGGYEQYF. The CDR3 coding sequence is TGTGCCAGCAGCTTAGGGGGACTAGCTGGAGGATACGAGCAGTACTTC.

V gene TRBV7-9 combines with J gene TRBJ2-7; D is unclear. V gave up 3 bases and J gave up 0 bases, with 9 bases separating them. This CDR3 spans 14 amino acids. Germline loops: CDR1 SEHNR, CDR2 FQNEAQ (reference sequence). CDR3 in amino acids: CASSLGPSSYEQYF. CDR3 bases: TGTGCCAGCAGCTTGGGTCCGAGCTCCTACGAGCAGTACTTC.

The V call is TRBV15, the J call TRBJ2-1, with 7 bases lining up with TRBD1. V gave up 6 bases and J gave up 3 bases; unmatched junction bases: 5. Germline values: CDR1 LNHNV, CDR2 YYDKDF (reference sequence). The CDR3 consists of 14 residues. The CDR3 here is CATREQGNYNEQFF. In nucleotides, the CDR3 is TGTGCCACCAGGGAACAGGGGAACTACAATGAGCAGTTCTTC.

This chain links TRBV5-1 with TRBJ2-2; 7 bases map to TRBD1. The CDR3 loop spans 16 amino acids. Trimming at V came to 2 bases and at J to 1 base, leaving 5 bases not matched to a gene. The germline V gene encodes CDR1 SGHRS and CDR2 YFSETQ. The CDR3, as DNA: TGCGCCAGCAGCTTAATAGGGACAGTGAACACCGGGGAGCTGTTTTTT. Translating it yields CASSLIGTVNTGELFF.

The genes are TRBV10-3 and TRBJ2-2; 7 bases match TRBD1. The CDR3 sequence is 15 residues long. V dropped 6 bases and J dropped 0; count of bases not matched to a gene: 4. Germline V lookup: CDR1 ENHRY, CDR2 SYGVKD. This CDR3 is CAISPGQTNTGELFF. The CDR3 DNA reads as TGTGCCATCAGCCCGGGACAGACGAACACCGGGGAGCTGTTTTTT.

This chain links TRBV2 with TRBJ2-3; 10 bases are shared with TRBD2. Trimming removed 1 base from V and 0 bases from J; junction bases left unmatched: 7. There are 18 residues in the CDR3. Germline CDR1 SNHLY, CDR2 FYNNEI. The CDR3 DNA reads TGTGCCAGCAGTGAAGTGACGGGACTAGCGACGAGCACAGATACGCAGTATTTT. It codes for CASSEVTGLATSTDTQYF.

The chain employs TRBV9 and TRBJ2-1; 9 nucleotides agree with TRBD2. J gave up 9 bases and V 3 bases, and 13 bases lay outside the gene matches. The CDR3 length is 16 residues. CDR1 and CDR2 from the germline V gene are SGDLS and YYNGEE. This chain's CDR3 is CASSAESGTSLTEQFF. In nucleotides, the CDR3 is TGTGCCAGCAGCGCCGAATCCGGGACTAGCTTGACTGAGCAGTTCTTC. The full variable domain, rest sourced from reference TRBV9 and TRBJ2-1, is DSGVTQTPKHLITATGQRVTLRCSPRSGDLSVYWYQQSLDQGLQFLIQYYNGEERAKGNILERFSAQQFPDLHSELNLSSLELGDSALYFCASSAESGTSLTEQFFGPGTRLTVL.

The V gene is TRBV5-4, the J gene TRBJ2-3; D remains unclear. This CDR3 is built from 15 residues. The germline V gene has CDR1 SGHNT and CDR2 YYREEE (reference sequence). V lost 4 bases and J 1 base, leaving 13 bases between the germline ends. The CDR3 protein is CASSTRGGRTDTQYF. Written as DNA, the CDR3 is TGTGCCAGCAGCACCCGCGGCGGACGCACAGATACGCAGTATTTT.

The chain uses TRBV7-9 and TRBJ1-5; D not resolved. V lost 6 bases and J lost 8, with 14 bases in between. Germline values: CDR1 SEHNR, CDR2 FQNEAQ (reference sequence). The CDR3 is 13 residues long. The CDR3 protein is CASSTTEGEPQHF. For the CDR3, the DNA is TGTGCCAGCAGTACAACCGAGGGTGAGCCCCAGCATTTT.

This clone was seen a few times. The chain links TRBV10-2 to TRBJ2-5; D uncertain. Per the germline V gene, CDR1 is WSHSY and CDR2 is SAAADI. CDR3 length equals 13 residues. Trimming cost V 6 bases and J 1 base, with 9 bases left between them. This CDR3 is CASRRDLQETQYF. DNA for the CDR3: TGCGCCAGCAGGAGAGACCTCCAAGAGACCCAGTACTTC.

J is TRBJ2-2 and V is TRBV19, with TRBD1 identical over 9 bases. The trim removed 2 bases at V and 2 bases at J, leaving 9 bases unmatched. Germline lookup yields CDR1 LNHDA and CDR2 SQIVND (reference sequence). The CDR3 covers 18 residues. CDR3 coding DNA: TGTGCCAGTAGTATAAGGGGGGACAGGGTGAGAAACACCGGGGAGCTGTTTTTT. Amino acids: CASSIRGDRVRNTGELFF.